Listed below are T cell receptor beta chains from one sample, sequenced in a study of lymphopenia after photon versus proton radiotherapy. The repertoire was sequenced with immunoSEQ multiplex PCR; TCRdb's copy has only in-frame clones and lacks some. The table has 40,000 to 55,000 clones, about 92% seen once. The material was peripheral blood, obtained from a patient treated with photon-based radiotherapy. The receptors originated from a woman aged 40 to 50 with cholangiocarcinoma. Each CDR3 is given with its conserved first and last residue. Fields, in order: clone size, CDR3 length, J gene, V gene, D gene, CDR3 protein, CDR3 DNA. The D gene is left open where the match is weak. Clone size is given for some rows only: seen once, a few or many times, or a class if the clone is expanded.

- 16 TRBJ1-6 TRBV13 - CASSLPTGKDNSPLHF TGTGCCAGCAGCTTACCGACAGGAAAGGATAATTCACCCCTCCACTTT
once 15 TRBJ1-3 TRBV6-5 - CASSTRGLSGNTIYF TGTGCCAGCAGTACCCGGGGCTTATCTGGAAACACCATATATTTT
- 15 TRBJ1-6 TRBV11-2 - CASRYRDAQNSPLHF TGTGCCAGCAGGTACCGGGACGCACAAAATTCACCCCTCCACTTT
- 11 TRBJ2-1 TRBV29-1 TRBD2 CSAGTSSEQFF TGCAGCGCAGGGACTAGCAGTGAGCAGTTCTTC
- 17 TRBJ2-5 TRBV5-1 - CASSLGVWGGDRETQYF TGCGCCAGCAGCTTGGGAGTATGGGGAGGTGATAGAGAGACCCAGTACTTC
- 13 TRBJ1-2 TRBV29-1 TRBD1 CSVEDRDRVGYTF TGCAGCGTTGAAGACCGGGACAGGGTTGGCTACACCTTC
- 17 TRBJ1-5 TRBV27 - CASSLEDPSGGFQPQHF TGTGCCAGCAGTTTAGAGGACCCAAGTGGAGGATTCCAGCCCCAGCATTTT
- 12 TRBJ1-2 TRBV28 - CASRNINYGYTF TGTGCCAGCAGGAACATAAACTATGGCTACACCTTC
- 14 TRBJ1-1 TRBV19 - CASSPGGGGTEAFF TGTGCCAGTAGTCCCGGGGGAGGGGGCACTGAAGCTTTCTTT
- 14 TRBJ2-7 TRBV6-6 - CASTSNDRLEEQYF TGTGCCAGCACCTCGAACGACAGGCTGGAGGAGCAGTACTTC
- 16 TRBJ1-2 TRBV7-9 - CASSLARADQGYGYTF TGTGCCAGCAGCTTAGCGAGGGCAGACCAGGGCTATGGCTACACCTTC
- 11 TRBJ1-1 TRBV6-5 - CASRLGVEAFF TGTGCCAGCCGATTGGGGGTTGAAGCTTTCTTT
- 14 TRBJ1-2 TRBV27 - CASSLEQGNYGYTF TGTGCCAGCAGTTTGGAACAGGGCAACTATGGCTACACCTTC
- 16 TRBJ2-2 TRBV9 TRBD1 CASSLWDSENTGELFF TGTGCCAGCAGCCTGTGGGACAGTGAGAACACCGGGGAGCTGTTTTTT
- 13 TRBJ1-2 TRBV19 - CASSPTDGYGYTF TGTGCCAGTAGTCCCACGGACGGCTATGGCTACACCTTC
- 18 TRBJ1-3 TRBV9 - CASSVEGYGRGWENTIYF TGTGCCAGCAGCGTAGAGGGGTACGGGCGAGGATGGGAAAACACCATATATTTT
- 15 TRBJ2-3 TRBV7-3 TRBD1 CASSPTGGRTDTQYF TGTGCCAGCAGCCCTACAGGGGGCCGCACAGATACGCAGTATTTT
- 17 TRBJ1-6 TRBV2 TRBD1 CASSRLGGQDMSSPLHF TGTGCCAGCAGTCGCCTGGGGGGACAGGATATGAGTTCACCCCTCCACTTT
- 15 TRBJ1-2 TRBV27 - CASSPTAEGNYGYTF TGTGCCAGCAGTCCAACCGCGGAAGGGAACTATGGCTACACCTTC
- 14 TRBJ1-2 TRBV27 - CASSGRRGNDGYTF TGTGCCAGCAGCGGCCGGCGGGGGAACGATGGCTACACCTTC
- 15 TRBJ2-7 TRBV19 - CASSSGTKGDYEQYF TGTGCCAGTAGTTCCGGGACAAAGGGGGACTACGAGCAGTACTTC
once 13 TRBJ2-7 TRBV6-1 - CASSETVRYEQYF TGTGCCAGCAGTGAGACCGTACGCTACGAGCAGTACTTC
- 12 TRBJ1-1 TRBV29-1 - CSVGQQNTEAFF TGCAGCGTGGGGCAGCAGAACACTGAAGCTTTCTTT